This TCR beta chain was observed in a study of blood T cell repertoires in COVID-19. Overall study context: T cells, B-cell-depleted T cells, or PBMCs provided the cDNA or gDNA that served as material.

Participant reports of clinical history set cohort assignment. From germline, CDR1 is SGHRS and CDR2 YFSETQ. The CDR3 spans 14 residues. V lost 0 bases to trimming and J lost 10 bases, with 11 bases between them. Assay used: immunoSEQ multiplex PCR; TCRdb lists only in-frame clones, some missing. This sample has approximately 280,000 clones, with over 85% found just once. The receptor was isolated from a woman between 55 and 75 years old who had recovered from COVID-19. The specimen was PBMCs or T cells enriched from blood (not recorded which). V and J are TRBV5-1 and TRBJ1-6; no reliable D call. Here the CDR3 DNA reads TGCGCCAGCAGCTTGGACAGTTCGGGGTCACCCCTCCACTTT. Translation: CASSLDSSGSPLHF.